This entry lists 9 T cell receptor beta chains sequenced from one sample in a study of Ad26.COV2.S vaccination and SARS-CoV-2 variants. The data were produced by immunoSEQ multiplex PCR, yet TCRdb's version contains in-frame clones alone and is incomplete. The data show around 450,000 clones, less than 95% seen once. Treatment defined: some 20 received Ad26.COV2.S at low or high dose, single or two shots; about 5 received placebo; per-sample allocation not given. Sampling occurred on day 63 after the first vaccine or placebo injection. This specimen was peripheral blood, taken in a trial of Ad26.COV2.S vaccine versus placebo. The receptors shown here come from a person between 18 and 65 years old who received the Ad26.COV2.S COVID-19 vaccine or a placebo.

V gene TRBV28 combines with J gene TRBJ2-1; 11 bases are a match to TRBD2. The CDR3 loop spans 17 amino acids. Germline V lookup: CDR1 MDHEN, CDR2 SYDVKM. V lost 6 bases, J lost 0 bases, and 7 bases stayed unmatched. The CDR3 DNA is TGTGCCAGCAGGCTAGGACTAGCGGGCAGCTCCTACAATGAGCAGTTCTTC. It is translated as CASRLGLAGSSYNEQFF.

Regarding this clone: The same CDR3 also results from other DNA sequences found in this sample. The chain links TRBV7-9 to TRBJ1-4; maybe TRBD1 (6 bases). The germline V and J ends were trimmed by 6 bases and 8 bases, with 13 bases remaining between them. CDR1 SEHNR and CDR2 FQNEAQ come from the germline V gene (reference sequence). This CDR3 contains 13 residues. This CDR3 is CASRGRGGEKLFF. The DNA for the CDR3 is TGTGCCAGCAGGGGCAGGGGTGGGGAAAAACTGTTTTTT.

The chain has TRBV3-1 (or the pseudogene TRBV3-2) and TRBJ2-7; TRBD1 agrees at 8 bases. Germline V lookup: CDR1 LGHDT, CDR2 YNNKEL (reference sequence). Trimming removed 4 bases from V and 6 bases from J; junction bases left unmatched: 5. CDR3 length: 13 amino acids. The CDR3 here is CASSPGQVREQYF. CDR3 in DNA: TGTGCCAGCAGCCCGGGACAGGTCCGCGAGCAGTACTTC.

J is TRBJ2-7 and V is TRBV15; 7 positions agree with TRBD2. V dropped 0 bases and J dropped 3; count of bases not matched to a gene: 5. Germline V gives CDR1 LNHNV, CDR2 YYDKDF (reference sequence). The CDR3 is 15 residues long. The CDR3 DNA reads TGTGCCACCAGCAGAGATGGGCTAGCGGTCTACGAGCAGTACTTC. It is translated as CATSRDGLAVYEQYF.

This clone has a handful of counts. The chain carries TRBV7-2 and TRBJ1-3, with no clear D. The CDR3 sequence is 11 residues long. Germline V gene sequence: CDR1 SGHTA, CDR2 FQGNSA. V was pared by 3 bases and J by 7 bases, with 4 bases between. For the CDR3, the DNA is TGTGCCAGCAGCTTGAGGAACACCATATATTTT. It translates to CASSLRNTIYF.

V is TRBV6-5 and J is TRBJ2-7; D is possibly TRBD2 (6 bases). V was trimmed by 7 bases and J by 6 bases, leaving 22 bases between them. CDR3 length equals 15 residues. Germline CDR1 and CDR2: MNHEY and SVGAGI. CDR3 sequence (DNA): TGTGCCAGCATCCCAATAGCGGCGGGGTTGAGCGAGCAGTACTTC. Translation: CASIPIAAGLSEQYF.

This clone was detected only a few times. The rearrangement uses TRBV29-1 and TRBJ1-2, with TRBD1 identical over 7 bases. CDR3 length: 13 residues. Germline CDR1 is SQVTM and CDR2 is ANQGSEA. V was pared by 5 bases and J by 7 bases, with 10 bases of the junction left unmatched. CDR3 in DNA: TGCAGCGTTTCGCCACAGACAGGGAGTGGCTACACCTTC. Translation: CSVSPQTGSGYTF.

CDR3 region: CASSFASGTANTGELFF. DNA for the CDR3: TGTGCCAGCAGCTTCGCCTCCGGGACAGCGAACACCGGGGAGCTGTTTTTT. This chain connects TRBV5-5 to TRBJ2-2; 7 positions agree with TRBD1. Germline CDR1 is SGHKS and CDR2 is YYEKEE (reference sequence). The CDR3 extends over 17 amino acids. The J segment lost 0 bases and the V segment lost 2 bases, leaving 7 bases of the junction unmatched.

In its sample, this clone was seen many times. The chain employs TRBV6-2 or TRBV6-3 and TRBJ1-2; possible D gene TRBD1, 6 bases. Trimming removed 0 bases at V and 5 bases at J, with 13 bases between. CDR3 length: 15 residues. Germline-derived CDR1 and CDR2 are MNHEY and SVGEGT. CDR3 loop: CASSYSRQALYGYTF. The DNA of the CDR3 is TGTGCCAGCAGTTACTCTCGACAGGCACTATATGGCTACACCTTC.